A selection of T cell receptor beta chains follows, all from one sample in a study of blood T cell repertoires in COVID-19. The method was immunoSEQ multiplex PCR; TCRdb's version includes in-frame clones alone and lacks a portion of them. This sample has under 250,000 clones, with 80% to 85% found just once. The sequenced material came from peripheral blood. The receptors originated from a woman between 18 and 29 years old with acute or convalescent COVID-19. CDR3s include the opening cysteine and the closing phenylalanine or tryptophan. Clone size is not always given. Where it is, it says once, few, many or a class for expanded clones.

CASSHRDGETQYF | TRBJ2-5 | NA | TRBV7-9
CASSPSGRRDGYTF | TRBJ1-2 | few | TRBV6-4
CATSRSPTGLQGGETQYF | TRBJ2-5 | NA | TRBV15
CASSLFPGQRGEKLFF | TRBJ1-4 | NA | TRBV5-1
CASSPGTLNSPLHF | TRBJ1-6 | once | TRBV5-1
CANHGTLNTGELFF | TRBJ2-2 | NA | TRBV19
CASSLWLAGGSFGNIQYF | TRBJ2-4 | NA | TRBV28
CASRGGKQLNTGELFF | TRBJ2-2 | NA | TRBV25-1
CASRKIAGTSTDTQYF | TRBJ2-3 | few | TRBV7-9
CASSPDRGNGYTF | TRBJ1-2 | NA | TRBV3-1/TRBV3-2
CASSTGFGQPQHF | TRBJ1-5 | NA | TRBV6-5
CAISKTGSGTNEKLFF | TRBJ1-4 | NA | TRBV10-3
CASSLGGYNEQFF | TRBJ2-1 | once | TRBV27
CASSITSGRRKGTGELFF | TRBJ2-2 | NA | TRBV19
CASSFVEGMEAFF | TRBJ1-1 | NA | TRBV7-9
CATSRGRGSSGRSGYNEQFF | TRBJ2-1 | once | TRBV15
CASSQTQIIFYEQYF | TRBJ2-7 | few | TRBV14
CASSSHRGGWTEAFF | TRBJ1-1 | NA | TRBV5-8
CATSRDRGGEAFF | TRBJ1-1 | NA | TRBV15
CASSLAGTGTSGFHEQFF | TRBJ2-1 | NA | TRBV7-2
CASSFTSGAYEQYF | TRBJ2-7 | NA | TRBV7-9
CASSTRTDIYGYTF | TRBJ1-2 | NA | TRBV9
CASSGRANTGELFF | TRBJ2-2 | NA | TRBV19
CASSDPGETQYF | TRBJ2-5 | once | TRBV5-1
CASSLGTSGRPYEQYF | TRBJ2-7 | once | TRBV5-1
CASSFSSNQPQHF | TRBJ1-5 | many | TRBV28
CASSQDREAFF | TRBJ1-1 | NA | TRBV14
CASRDRVYTGELFF | TRBJ2-2 | NA | TRBV19